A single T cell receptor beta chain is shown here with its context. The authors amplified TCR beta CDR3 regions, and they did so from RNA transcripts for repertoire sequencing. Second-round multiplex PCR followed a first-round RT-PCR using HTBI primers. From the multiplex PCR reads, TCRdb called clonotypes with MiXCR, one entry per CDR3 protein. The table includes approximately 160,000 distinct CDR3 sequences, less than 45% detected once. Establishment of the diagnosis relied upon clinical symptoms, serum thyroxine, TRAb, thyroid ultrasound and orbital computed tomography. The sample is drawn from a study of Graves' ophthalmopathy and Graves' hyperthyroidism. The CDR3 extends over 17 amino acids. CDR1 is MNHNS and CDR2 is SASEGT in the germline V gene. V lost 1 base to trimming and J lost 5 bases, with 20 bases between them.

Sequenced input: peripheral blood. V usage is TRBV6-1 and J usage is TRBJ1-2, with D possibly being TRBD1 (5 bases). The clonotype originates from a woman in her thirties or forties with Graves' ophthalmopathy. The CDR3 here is CASSEERTTPILYGYTF. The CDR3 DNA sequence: TGTGCCAGCAGTGAAGAGCGGACAACGCCAATCCTATATGGCTACACCTTC.